The 8 T cell receptor beta chains presented below share a single source sample, sequenced in a study of technical replicates of blood from several donors. Profiling relied on immunoSEQ multiplex PCR, and the TCRdb table lists in-frame clones only, not all of them. The sample shows approximately 59,000 clones, around 86% of them seen only once. Sample: PBMCs. These receptors were taken from a human donor in good health. Some clones in this sample may be carry-over from other donors' samples.

This chain uses TRBV6-5 with TRBJ2-1, with 9 bases that match TRBD2. This CDR3 spans 15 amino acids. CDR1 and CDR2 (germline): MNHEY, SVGAGI. The V gene end was trimmed by 2 bases and the J gene end by 3 bases; junction bases not matched to a gene: 2. CDR3 nucleotide sequence: TGTGCCAGCAGTTACCGGACTAGCGTCTACAATGAGCAGTTCTTC. This codes for CASSYRTSVYNEQFF.

V gene TRBV4-1 combines with J gene TRBJ1-2; TRBD1 might be the D (5 bases). The CDR3 length is 15 residues. CDR1 is MGHRA and CDR2 is YSYEKL in the germline V gene. V lost 4 bases to trimming and J lost 8 bases, with 20 bases between them. The CDR3 DNA reads TGCGCCAGCAGCCGGGGGGAGGAGTTTGTTAAGGGCTACACCTTC. As protein: CASSRGEEFVKGYTF.

This clone was recorded once. The chain is built from TRBV7-9 and TRBJ1-1; tentative D call: TRBD1 (6 bases). Germline loops: CDR1 SEHNR, CDR2 FQNEAQ (reference sequence). The CDR3 runs to 13 residues. Trimming cost V 4 bases and J 11 bases, with 17 bases left between them. This CDR3 is CASSSGTPGWAFF. CDR3 bases: TGTGCCAGCAGCTCAGGGACACCCGGATGGGCTTTCTTT.

This rearrangement joins TRBV10-3 to TRBJ1-2, with D possibly TRBD1 on 5 matching bases. Germline CDR1 ENHRY, CDR2 SYGVKD. V dropped 6 bases and J dropped 8 bases, with 19 bases sitting between them. CDR3 size: 14 residues. The CDR3, as DNA: TGTGCCATCAGGAGGTTGGGCAGGGTCGGAGGCTACACCTTC. Protein product: CAIRRLGRVGGYTF.

The V call is TRBV4-1, the J call TRBJ1-5; perhaps TRBD1 as D (5 bases). Trimming removed 2 bases at V and 6 bases at J, with 17 bases between. This CDR3 comprises 16 residues. CDR1 is MGHRA and CDR2 is YSYEKL in the germline V gene. This CDR3 is CASSQMPGQGFQPQHF. Here the CDR3 DNA reads TGCGCCAGCAGCCAAATGCCTGGCCAGGGCTTTCAGCCCCAGCATTTT.

Only a few counts were recorded for this clone. Other DNA sequences in the sample encode the same CDR3. CDR3 nucleotide sequence: TGCGCCAGCAGCCAGGGACAAAACTATGGCTACACCTTC. It translates to CASSQGQNYGYTF. The rearrangement links TRBV4-3 to TRBJ1-2, with D perhaps TRBD1 (6 bases). The V gene lost 3 bases and the J gene lost 2 bases, with 7 bases spanning the gap. This CDR3 comprises 13 residues. The germline CDR1 and CDR2 sequences are LGHNA and YSLEER.

The chain has TRBV5-6 and TRBJ2-2, with 10 bases fitting TRBD1. This CDR3 has 16 residues. Germline loops: CDR1 SGHDT, CDR2 YYEEEE. The trim removed 4 bases at V and 5 bases at J, leaving 8 bases unmatched. The CDR3 region is CASSKSSGQGTGELFF. The CDR3 DNA reads TGTGCCAGCAGCAAATCGTCGGGACAGGGGACCGGGGAGCTGTTTTTT.

The chain has TRBV7-2 and TRBJ2-3; D perhaps matches TRBD2 (6 bases). With 3 bases removed from V and 4 bases from J, the gap between germline ends came to 11 bases. Germline assignment: CDR1 SGHTA and CDR2 FQGNSA. The CDR3 is made up of 14 amino acids. Written as DNA, the CDR3 is TGTGCCAGCAGCTTGGGACTCAGCCCAGATACGCAGTATTTT. This translates into CASSLGLSPDTQYF.